One sample yielded the 12 T cell receptor beta chains listed below, sequenced in a study of cytomegalovirus exposure and HLA in healthy donors. Primers: 60 Vbeta forward and 13 Jbeta reverse. The method was immunoSEQ multiplex PCR; TCRdb's version includes in-frame clones alone and lacks a portion of them. Here the sample spans 150,000 to 200,000 clones, around 86% being singletons. Sequencing was carried out using PBMCs. The receptors were sampled from a woman younger than 35 in good health and CMV-seronegative.

The V gene is TRBV12-5, the J gene TRBJ2-2; 7 bases line up with TRBD2. The CDR3 has 14 residues. Trimming took 2 bases from V and 6 from J; bases not matched to a gene: 3. The germline V gene has CDR1 LGHNT and CDR2 FRNRAP. In DNA form, the CDR3 reads TGTGCTAGTGGTTTGTCACTAGCGCCCGGGGAGCTGTTTTTT. It specifies CASGLSLAPGELFF.

The table lists this clone with a few counts. The V gene is TRBV4-1, the J gene TRBJ2-3; TRBD2 matches at 7 bases. The CDR3 extends over 19 amino acids. V lost 1 base and J lost 1; bases outside the gene matches: 14. Per the germline V gene, CDR1 is MGHRA and CDR2 is YSYEKL. Here the CDR3 reads CASSQGLRRREKGTDTQYF. Written as DNA, the CDR3 is TGCGCCAGCAGCCAAGGGCTCCGTAGGCGGGAGAAGGGCACAGATACGCAGTATTTT.

This clone was observed a few times. The chain uses TRBV30 and TRBJ1-4, with 9 bases that match TRBD1. The junction had 1 base not matched to a gene; V was cut back by 1 base and J by 4 bases. Per the germline V gene, CDR1 is GTSNPN and CDR2 is SVGIG (reference sequence). The CDR3 extends over 14 amino acids. In DNA, the CDR3 is TGTGCCTGGAGTGCGACAGGGGGTAATGAAAAACTGTTTTTT. The encoded protein is CAWSATGGNEKLFF.

The chain links TRBV6-5 to TRBJ2-7; 8 bases fit TRBD1. V dropped 5 bases and J dropped 2; count of bases not matched to a gene: 8. The germline gives CDR1 MNHEY, CDR2 SVGAGI. The CDR3 has 15 amino acids. CDR3 residues: CASSPGQGLAYEQYF. The CDR3 coding sequence is TGTGCCAGCAGTCCAGGACAGGGCTTAGCCTACGAGCAGTACTTC.

The chain has TRBV19 and TRBJ1-5; D uncertain. The V end lost 3 bases, the J end lost 9 bases, and 9 bases lay between the germline ends. This CDR3 has 12 residues. Germline lookup yields CDR1 LNHDA and CDR2 SQIVND (reference sequence). The CDR3 region has the DNA TGTGCCAGTAGTATCGACTTTGGGCCCCAGCATTTT. Protein sequence: CASSIDFGPQHF.

This clone was seen once. V is TRBV11-3 and J is TRBJ1-1; tentative D call: TRBD1 (6 bases). The CDR3 has 14 amino acids. Deletions cut 1 base from V and 0 bases from J, with 6 bases between. The germline V gene has CDR1 SGHNT and CDR2 YENEEA. The CDR3 DNA follows: TGTGCCAGCAGCTTAGGACAGGTGAACACTGAAGCTTTCTTT. As protein: CASSLGQVNTEAFF.

The CDR3: CVYPPGVQETQYF. In DNA, the CDR3 is TGTGTCTACCCCCCCGGGGTACAAGAGACCCAGTACTTC. The rearrangement links TRBV5-7 to TRBJ2-5, with a weak D call TRBD2 (5 bases). TRBV5-7 is reported as an ORF; its role is uncertain. This CDR3 spans 13 amino acids.

The chain carries TRBV19 and TRBJ2-7; D might be TRBD1 (5 bases). Per germline, CDR1 LNHDA and CDR2 SQIVND (reference sequence). CDR3 size: 15 residues. The V and J ends lost 1 base and 3 bases respectively, with 13 bases between them. As DNA, the CDR3 is TGTGCCAGTAGTATAGGAACAGGACCGTACTACGAGCAGTACTTC. Translating it yields CASSIGTGPYYEQYF. The whole variable domain, filled in from reference TRBV19 and TRBJ2-7, reads DGGITQSPKYLFRKEGQNVTLSCEQNLNHDAMYWYRQDPGQGLRLIYYSQIVNDFQKGDIAEGYSVSREKKESFPLTVTSAQKNPTAFYLCASSIGTGPYYEQYFGPGTRLTVT.

In nucleotides, the CDR3 is TGTGCCAGCGTTGAGGGATCCTACAATGAGCAGTTCTTC. It translates to CASVEGSYNEQFF. The chain joins TRBV2 to TRBJ2-1; possibly TRBD2 for D (5 bases). Trimming took 8 bases from V and 1 from J, leaving 9 bases between them. The CDR3 extends over 13 amino acids. Germline-derived CDR1 and CDR2 are SNHLY and FYNNEI.

V is TRBV7-9 and J is TRBJ2-5, with D maybe TRBD1 (6 bases). The J call may be in error: the DNA end matches TRBJ2-7 better. This CDR3 spans 14 amino acids. Germline-derived CDR1 and CDR2 are SEHNR and FQNEAQ (reference sequence). The CDR3 bases are TGTGCCAGCAGCTTAGGCAGGGGAGCCTACGAGCAGTACTTC. Protein sequence: CASSLGRGAYEQYF.

This clone has a single count. The rearrangement links TRBV19 to TRBJ2-7; TRBD1 matches at 7 bases. This CDR3 contains 15 residues. Germline CDR1 LNHDA, CDR2 SQIVND (reference sequence). Unmatched junction bases numbered 5, after V lost 3 bases and J lost 0 bases. The CDR3 protein is CASSMGQGVSYEQYF. CDR3 coding DNA: TGTGCCAGTAGTATGGGTCAGGGGGTCTCCTACGAGCAGTACTTC.

This chain connects TRBV7-6 to TRBJ2-2, with 7 bases lining up with TRBD2. Germline assignment: CDR1 SGHVS and CDR2 FNYEAQ. The CDR3 has 14 amino acids. V was pared by 6 bases and J by 5 bases, with 6 bases of the junction left unmatched. The CDR3 reads CASRSTGGTGELFF. In DNA form, the CDR3 reads TGTGCCAGCAGAAGTACGGGGGGTACCGGGGAGCTGTTTTTT.